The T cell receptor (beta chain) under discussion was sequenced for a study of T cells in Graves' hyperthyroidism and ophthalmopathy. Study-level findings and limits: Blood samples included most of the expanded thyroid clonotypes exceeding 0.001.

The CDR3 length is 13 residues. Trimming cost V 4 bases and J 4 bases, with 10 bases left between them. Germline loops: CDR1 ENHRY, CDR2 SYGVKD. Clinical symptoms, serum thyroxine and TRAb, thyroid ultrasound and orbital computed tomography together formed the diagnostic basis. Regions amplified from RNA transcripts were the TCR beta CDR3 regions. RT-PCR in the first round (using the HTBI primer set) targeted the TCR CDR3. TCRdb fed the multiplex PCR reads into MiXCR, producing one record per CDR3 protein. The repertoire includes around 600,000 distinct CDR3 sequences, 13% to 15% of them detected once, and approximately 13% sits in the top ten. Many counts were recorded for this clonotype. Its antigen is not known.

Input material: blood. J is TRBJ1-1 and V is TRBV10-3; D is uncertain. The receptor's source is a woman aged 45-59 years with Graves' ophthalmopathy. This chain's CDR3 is CAISARETTEAFF. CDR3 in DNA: TGTGCCATCAGTGCCCGGGAGACCACTGAAGCTTTCTTT.